Presented here are 9 T cell receptor beta chains from one specimen sequenced in a study of shared clonotypes between healthy human individuals. The method was immunoSEQ multiplex PCR; TCRdb's version includes in-frame clones alone and lacks a portion of them. The data contain 1.5 million to 1.9 million clones, under 99% of them singletons. The sequenced sample consisted of naive CD4+ T cells sorted from blood. Specified subset: CD45RA+ positively selected. The source is a young man in good health.

This clone was counted once. This chain uses TRBV10-1 with TRBJ2-2; TRBD1 aligns across 7 bases. V shed 10 bases and J 6 bases; nucleotides not matched to a gene: 11. CDR3 length equals 14 residues. Looked up from germline, CDR1 is WNHNN and CDR2 is SYGVQD (reference sequence). CDR3 sequence (DNA): TGCGCCACCCAGAAGGGGGCGTCCGCCGGGGAGCTGTTTTTT. It codes for CATQKGASAGELFF.

A single count supports this clone. This chain uses TRBV15 with TRBJ2-2; tentatively, D is TRBD2 (6 bases). The CDR3 sequence is 16 residues long. The V gene's germline CDR1 is LNHNV and CDR2 YYDKDF (reference sequence). V was clipped by 8 bases and J by 2 bases, with 18 bases between them. The CDR3 coding sequence is TGTGCCACCCCAAAGGAACCCGGGAGTAACACCGGGGAGCTGTTTTTT. Protein sequence: CATPKEPGSNTGELFF.

This clone was recorded only once. The chain couples TRBV28 to TRBJ2-5, with D unclear. The CDR3 is 15 residues long. CDR1 MDHEN and CDR2 SYDVKM come from the germline V gene. The germline V and J ends were trimmed by 4 bases and 2 bases, with 14 bases remaining between them. The CDR3 DNA reads as TGTGCCAGCAGTTCCCGGGTCTCCCGGCAAGAGACCCAGTACTTC. This gives the protein CASSSRVSRQETQYF. The whole variable domain, remainder taken from reference TRBV28 and TRBJ2-5, is DVKVTQSSRYLVKRTGEKVFLECVQDMDHENMFWYRQDPGLGLRLIYFSYDVKMKEKGDIPEGYSVSREKKERFSLILESASTNQTSMYLCASSSRVSRQETQYFGPGTRLLVL.

This clone was seen only once. The chain couples TRBV18 to TRBJ1-2; D unclear. Germline V lookup: CDR1 KGHSH, CDR2 LQKENI. The CDR3 consists of 18 residues. Trimming stripped 4 bases from V and 2 bases from J, with 23 bases between. The CDR3 reads CASSLRIGGSFTNYGYTF. The CDR3 region has the DNA TGTGCCAGCTCACTCCGAATCGGCGGCTCCTTTACCAACTATGGCTACACCTTC.

CDR3 protein: CASSVDFF. CDR3 nucleotides: TGTGCCAGCAGTGTTGATTTCTTC. V is TRBV2 and J is TRBJ2-1; D is uncertain. V gave up 4 bases and J gave up 16 bases, with 5 bases separating them. Germline-derived CDR1 and CDR2 are SNHLY and FYNNEI. This CDR3 has 8 residues.

J is TRBJ2-2 and V is TRBV7-9; D ambiguous. Per germline, CDR1 SEHNR and CDR2 FQNEAQ (reference sequence). This CDR3 has 14 amino acids. The germline V and J ends were trimmed by 5 bases and 0 bases, with 7 bases remaining between them. The CDR3 is CASSLHTNTGELFF. CDR3 nucleotides: TGTGCCAGCAGCCTCCACACGAACACCGGGGAGCTGTTTTTT.

The rearrangement links TRBV30 to TRBJ2-2; 9 nucleotides agree with TRBD1. Looked up from germline, CDR1 is GTSNPN and CDR2 is SVGIG (reference sequence). The ends lost 1 base at V and 3 bases at J; junction bases unmatched: 3. The CDR3 consists of 15 residues. The CDR3 here is CAWSGTGAYTGELFF. The CDR3 DNA is TGTGCCTGGAGTGGGACAGGGGCCTACACCGGGGAGCTGTTTTTT.

The CDR3: CASSPANSGNTIYF. The CDR3 DNA reads TGTGCCAGCTCACCCGCGAATTCTGGAAACACCATATATTTT. V gene TRBV18 combines with J gene TRBJ1-3; D is ambiguous. The CDR3 length is 14 residues. In germline, CDR1 is KGHSH, CDR2 LQKENI. V lost 3 bases and J lost 1, with 7 bases in between.

V and J are TRBV29-1 and TRBJ2-7, with D possibly matching TRBD2 (5 bases). This CDR3 has 14 amino acids. Germline-derived CDR1 and CDR2 are SQVTM and ANQGSEA. V lost 7 bases, J lost 4 bases, and 20 bases lay in between. The CDR3 region is CSAKGGRDVYEQYF. The DNA for the CDR3 is TGCAGCGCAAAGGGTGGACGGGATGTGTACGAGCAGTACTTC.